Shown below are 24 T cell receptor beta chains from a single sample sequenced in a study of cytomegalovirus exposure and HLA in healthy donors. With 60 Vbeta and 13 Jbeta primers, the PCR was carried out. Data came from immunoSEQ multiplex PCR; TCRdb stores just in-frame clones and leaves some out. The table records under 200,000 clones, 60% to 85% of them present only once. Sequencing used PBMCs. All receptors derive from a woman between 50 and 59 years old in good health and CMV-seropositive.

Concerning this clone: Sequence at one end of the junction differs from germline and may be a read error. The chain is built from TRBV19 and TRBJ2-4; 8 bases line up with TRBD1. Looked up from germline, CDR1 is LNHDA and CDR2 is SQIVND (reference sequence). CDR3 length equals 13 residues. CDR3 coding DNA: TGTGCCAGTAGCAGGGGGCGCGGAAACAGTCAGTACTTC. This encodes CASSRGRGNSQYF.

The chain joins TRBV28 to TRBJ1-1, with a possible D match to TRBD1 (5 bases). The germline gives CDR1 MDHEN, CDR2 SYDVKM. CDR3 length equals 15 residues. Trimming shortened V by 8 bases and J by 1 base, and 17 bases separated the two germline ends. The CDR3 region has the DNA TGTGCCAGCGAGCCTGCAGGGCCAGCGAACACTGAAGCTTTCTTT. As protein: CASEPAGPANTEAFF.

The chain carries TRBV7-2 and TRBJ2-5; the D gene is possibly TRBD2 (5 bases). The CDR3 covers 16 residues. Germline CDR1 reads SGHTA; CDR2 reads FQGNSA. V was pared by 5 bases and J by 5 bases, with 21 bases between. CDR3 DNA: TGTGCCAGCAGCCCGTCGAGGGCAGATGGTCGGGAGACCCAGTACTTC. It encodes CASSPSRADGRETQYF. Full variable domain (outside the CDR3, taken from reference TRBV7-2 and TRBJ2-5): GAGVSQSPSNKVTEKGKDVELRCDPISGHTALYWYRQSLGQGLEFLIYFQGNSAPDKSGLPSDRFSAERTGGSVSTLTIQRTQQEDSAVYLCASSPSRADGRETQYFGPGTRLLVL.

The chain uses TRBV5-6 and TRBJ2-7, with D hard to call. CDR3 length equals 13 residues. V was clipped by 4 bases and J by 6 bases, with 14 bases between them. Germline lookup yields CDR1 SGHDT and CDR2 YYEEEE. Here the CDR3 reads CASSLSPQREQYF. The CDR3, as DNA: TGTGCCAGCAGCCTGTCCCCACAACGCGAGCAGTACTTC.

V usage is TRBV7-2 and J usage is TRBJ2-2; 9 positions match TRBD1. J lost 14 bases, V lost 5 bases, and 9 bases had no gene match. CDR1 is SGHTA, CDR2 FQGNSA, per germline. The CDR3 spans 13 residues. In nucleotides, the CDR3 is TGTGCCAGCAGCGGACGGACAGGGGTTGAACTGTTTTTT. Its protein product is CASSGRTGVELFF.

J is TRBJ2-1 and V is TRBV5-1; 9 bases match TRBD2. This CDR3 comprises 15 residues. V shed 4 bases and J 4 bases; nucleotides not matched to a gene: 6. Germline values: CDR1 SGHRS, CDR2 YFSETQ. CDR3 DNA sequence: TGCGCCAGCAGCCAACAGCGGGAGGCATACAATGAGCAGTTCTTC. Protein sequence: CASSQQREAYNEQFF.

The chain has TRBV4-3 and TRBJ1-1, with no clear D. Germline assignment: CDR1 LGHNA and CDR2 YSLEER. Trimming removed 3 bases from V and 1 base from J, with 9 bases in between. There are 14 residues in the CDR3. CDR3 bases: TGCGCCAGCAGCCATGTCCACACGAACACTGAAGCTTTCTTT. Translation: CASSHVHTNTEAFF.

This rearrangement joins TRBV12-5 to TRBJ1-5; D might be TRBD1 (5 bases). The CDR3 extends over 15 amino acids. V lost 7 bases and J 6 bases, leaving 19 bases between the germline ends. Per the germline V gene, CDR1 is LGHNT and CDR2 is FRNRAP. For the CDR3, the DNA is TGTGCTAGTGTAAGGGGAAGGAATAGTGTTCAGCCCCAGCATTTT. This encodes CASVRGRNSVQPQHF. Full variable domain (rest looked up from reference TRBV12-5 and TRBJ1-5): DARVTQTPRHKVTEMGQEVTMRCQPILGHNTVFWYRQTMMQGLELLAYFRNRAPLDDSGMPKDRFSAEMPDATLATLKIQPSEPRDSAVYFCASVRGRNSVQPQHFGDGTRLSIL.

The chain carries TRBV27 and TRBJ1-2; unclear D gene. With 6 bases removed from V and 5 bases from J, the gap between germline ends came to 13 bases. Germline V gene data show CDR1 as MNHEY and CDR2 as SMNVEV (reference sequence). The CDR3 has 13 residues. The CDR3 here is CASSPSAGYGYTF. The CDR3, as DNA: TGTGCCAGCAGCCCATCGGCAGGTTATGGCTACACCTTC.

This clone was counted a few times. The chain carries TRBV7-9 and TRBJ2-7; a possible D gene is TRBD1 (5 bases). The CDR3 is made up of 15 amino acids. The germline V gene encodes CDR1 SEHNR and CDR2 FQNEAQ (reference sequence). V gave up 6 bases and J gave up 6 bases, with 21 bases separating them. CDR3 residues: CASRRSDTPLGEQYF. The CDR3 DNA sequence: TGTGCCAGCAGACGCTCGGACACCCCCCTGGGCGAGCAGTACTTC.

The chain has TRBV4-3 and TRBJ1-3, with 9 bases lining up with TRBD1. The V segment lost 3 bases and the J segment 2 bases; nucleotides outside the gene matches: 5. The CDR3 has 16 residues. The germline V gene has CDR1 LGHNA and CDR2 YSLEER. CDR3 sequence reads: CASSHSGQGPGNTIYF. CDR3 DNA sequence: TGCGCCAGCAGCCATTCCGGACAGGGGCCTGGAAACACCATATATTTT.

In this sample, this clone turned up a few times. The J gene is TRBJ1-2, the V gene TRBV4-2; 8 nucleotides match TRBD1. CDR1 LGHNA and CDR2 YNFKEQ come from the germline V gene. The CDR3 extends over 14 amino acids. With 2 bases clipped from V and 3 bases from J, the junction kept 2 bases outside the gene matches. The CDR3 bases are TGTGCCAGCAGCCAAACAGGGGGGGACTATGGCTACACCTTC. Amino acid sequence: CASSQTGGDYGYTF.

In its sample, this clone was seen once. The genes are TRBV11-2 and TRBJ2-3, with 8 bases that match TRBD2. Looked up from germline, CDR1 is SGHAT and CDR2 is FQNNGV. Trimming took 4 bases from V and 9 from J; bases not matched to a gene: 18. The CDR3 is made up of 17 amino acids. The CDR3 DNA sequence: TGTGCCAGCAGCTCACCCCCTGGGCTAGCGGGCACGGGGACGCAGTATTTT. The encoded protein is CASSSPPGLAGTGTQYF.

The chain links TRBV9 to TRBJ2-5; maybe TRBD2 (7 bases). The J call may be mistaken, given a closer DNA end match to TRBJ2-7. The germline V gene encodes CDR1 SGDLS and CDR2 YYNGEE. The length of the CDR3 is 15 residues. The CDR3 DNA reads TGTGCCAGCAGCGTAGCGGAGGGGGGGACCTACGAGCAGTACTTC. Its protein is CASSVAEGGTYEQYF.

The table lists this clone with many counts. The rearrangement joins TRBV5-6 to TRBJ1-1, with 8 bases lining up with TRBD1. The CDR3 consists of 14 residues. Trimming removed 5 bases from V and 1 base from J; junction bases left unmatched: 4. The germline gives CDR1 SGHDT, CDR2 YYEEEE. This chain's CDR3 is CASRRQGKNTEAFF. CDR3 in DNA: TGTGCCAGCAGAAGACAGGGGAAGAACACTGAAGCTTTCTTT.

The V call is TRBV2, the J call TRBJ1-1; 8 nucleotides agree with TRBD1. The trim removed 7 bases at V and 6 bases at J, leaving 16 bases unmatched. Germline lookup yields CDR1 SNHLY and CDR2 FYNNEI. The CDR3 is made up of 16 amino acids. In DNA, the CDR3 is TGTGCCAGCACGGGACAGGACAGCCAGCACTCAGCTGAAGCTTTCTTT. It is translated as CASTGQDSQHSAEAFF.

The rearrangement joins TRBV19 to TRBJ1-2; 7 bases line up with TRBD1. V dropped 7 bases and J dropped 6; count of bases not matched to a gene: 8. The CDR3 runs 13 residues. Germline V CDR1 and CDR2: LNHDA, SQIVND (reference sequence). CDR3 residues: CASNKTGWDGYTF. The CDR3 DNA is TGTGCCAGTAACAAGACAGGGTGGGATGGCTACACCTTC.

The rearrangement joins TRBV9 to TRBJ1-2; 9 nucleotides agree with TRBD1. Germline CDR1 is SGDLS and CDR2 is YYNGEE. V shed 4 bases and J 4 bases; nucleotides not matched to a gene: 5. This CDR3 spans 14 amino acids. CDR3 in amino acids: CASSQTGGPYGYTF. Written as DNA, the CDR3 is TGTGCCAGCAGCCAGACAGGGGGTCCCTATGGCTACACCTTC. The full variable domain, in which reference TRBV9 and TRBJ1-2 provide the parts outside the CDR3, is DSGVTQTPKHLITATGQRVTLRCSPRSGDLSVYWYQQSLDQGLQFLIQYYNGEERAKGNILERFSAQQFPDLHSELNLSSLELGDSALYFCASSQTGGPYGYTFGSGTRLTVV.

CDR3 in DNA: TGTGCCAGCAGCGCTACCGGGACAGCGATCGCGACGGCTTTCTTT. It codes for CASSATGTAIATAFF. This chain uses TRBV7-2 with TRBJ1-1; 7 bases map to TRBD1. Per the germline V gene, CDR1 is SGHTA and CDR2 is FQGNSA. V lost 5 bases and J lost 11; bases outside the gene matches: 17. The CDR3 has 15 residues.

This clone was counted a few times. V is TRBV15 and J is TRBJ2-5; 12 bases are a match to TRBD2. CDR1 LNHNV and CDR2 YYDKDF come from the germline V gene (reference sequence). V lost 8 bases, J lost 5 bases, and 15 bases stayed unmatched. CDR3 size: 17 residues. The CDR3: CATRLVSLAGGTETQYF. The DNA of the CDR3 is TGTGCCACCCGGTTGGTTTCTCTAGCGGGAGGGACCGAGACCCAGTACTTC.

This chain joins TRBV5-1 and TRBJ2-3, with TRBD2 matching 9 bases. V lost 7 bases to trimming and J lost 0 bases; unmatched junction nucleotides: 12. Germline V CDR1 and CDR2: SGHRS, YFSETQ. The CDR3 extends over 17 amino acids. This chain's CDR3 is CASRREGLATSTDTQYF. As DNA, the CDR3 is TGCGCCAGCCGACGCGAAGGACTAGCGACCAGCACAGATACGCAGTATTTT.

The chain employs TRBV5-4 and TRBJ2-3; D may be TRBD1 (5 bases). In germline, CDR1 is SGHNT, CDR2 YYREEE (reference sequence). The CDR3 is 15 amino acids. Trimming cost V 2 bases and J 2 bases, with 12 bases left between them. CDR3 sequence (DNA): TGTGCCAGCAGCTTTAAACTCGGACACACAGATACGCAGTATTTT. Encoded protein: CASSFKLGHTDTQYF. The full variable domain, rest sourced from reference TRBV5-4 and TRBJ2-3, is ETGVTQSPTHLIKTRGQQVTLRCSSQSGHNTVSWYQQALGQGPQFIFQYYREEENGRGNFPPRFSGLQFPNYSSELNVNALELDDSALYLCASSFKLGHTDTQYFGPGTRLTVL.

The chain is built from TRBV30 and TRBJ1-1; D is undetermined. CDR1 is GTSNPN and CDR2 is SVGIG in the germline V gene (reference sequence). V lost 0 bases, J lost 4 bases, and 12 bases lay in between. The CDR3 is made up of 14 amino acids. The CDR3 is CAWSVPRRGTEAFF. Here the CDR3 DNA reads TGTGCCTGGAGTGTACCGAGGAGAGGCACTGAAGCTTTCTTT.

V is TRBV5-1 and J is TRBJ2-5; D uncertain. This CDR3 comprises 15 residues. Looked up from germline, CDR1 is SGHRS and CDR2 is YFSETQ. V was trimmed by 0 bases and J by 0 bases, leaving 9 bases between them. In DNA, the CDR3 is TGCGCCAGCAGCTTGGCACAGACCCACCAAGAGACCCAGTACTTC. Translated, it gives CASSLAQTHQETQYF.